Below, 27 T cell receptor beta chains from the same sample are listed, as sequenced in a study of cytomegalovirus exposure and HLA in healthy donors (dated by TCRdb to 2016 to 2017). To prepare the library, the immunoSEQ multiplex PCR assay was applied. For the multiplex PCR, a mixture combining 60 forward primers for TCR Vbeta segments and 13 reverse primers for TCR Jbeta segments was used. Here the immuneACCESS table is served through TCRdb, limited to in-frame sequences with V and J called. Missing clones are a known gap in these copies; in checked studies unresolved V genes cover under half, and the rest lacks a known reason. Present in this sample are more than 45,000 clones, roughly 81% of which were seen just once. Of the sample, under 3.5% is held by the ten largest clones. Sequenced material: PBMCs. The source of these receptors is a woman aged 40 to 50 in good health and CMV-seropositive.

In this sample, this clone turned up once. The chain is built from TRBV7-9 and TRBJ1-2; 12 positions match TRBD1. Per germline, CDR1 SEHNR and CDR2 FQNEAQ (reference sequence). J was trimmed by 8 bases and V by 5 bases; bases with no gene match: 9. The CDR3 is 15 amino acids. The CDR3 DNA reads TGTGCCAGCAGCCCCGGGGACAGGGGGCCGAGAGGCTACACCTTC. It codes for CASSPGDRGPRGYTF.

The rearrangement links TRBV11-2 to TRBJ2-5, with TRBD1 matching 8 bases. The CDR3 is made up of 15 amino acids. V shed 4 bases and J 4 bases; nucleotides not matched to a gene: 8. Germline CDR1 reads SGHAT; CDR2 reads FQNNGV. The CDR3 bases are TGTGCCAGCAGCTCAGTACAGGGGGTTAGAGAGACCCAGTACTTC. Translation gives CASSSVQGVRETQYF.

The V and J genes are TRBV27 and TRBJ2-7, with D perhaps matching TRBD2 (5 bases). Germline CDR1 MNHEY, CDR2 SMNVEV (reference sequence). V was shortened by 6 bases and J by 0 bases, with 15 bases between the two germline ends. The CDR3 consists of 15 residues. The CDR3 DNA reads TGTGCCAGCAGCCCCGTTTCGGGGTACTCCTACGAGCAGTACTTC. Amino acid sequence: CASSPVSGYSYEQYF.

The genes are TRBV7-8 and TRBJ1-4, with D perhaps matching TRBD1 (5 bases). CDR3 length: 16 amino acids. Germline CDR1 is SGHVS and CDR2 is FQNEAQ. V was cut by 1 base and J by 0 bases, with 9 bases left in between. The CDR3 nucleotides are TGTGCCAGCAGCTTAGAAGGGGTTTCAACTAATGAAAAACTGTTTTTT. Amino acid sequence: CASSLEGVSTNEKLFF.

CDR3 sequence reads: CAWTAGADTQYF. CDR3 in DNA: TGTGCCTGGACCGCGGGGGCAGATACGCAGTATTTT. The chain has TRBV30 and TRBJ2-3, with 7 bases lining up with TRBD2. The CDR3 covers 12 residues. CDR1 is GTSNPN, CDR2 SVGIG, per germline (reference sequence). The ends lost 4 bases at V and 4 bases at J; junction bases unmatched: 2.

The J gene is TRBJ2-3, the V gene TRBV21-1; TRBD2 is the table's D call and was not checked against the DNA. TRBV21-1 is a pseudogene. This CDR3 has 14 residues. The chain's CDR3 is CASSKDRGIDTQYF. The CDR3 DNA follows: TGTGCCAGCAGCAAAGATCGGGGGATTGATACGCAGTATTTT.

The chain uses TRBV11-2 and TRBJ2-3; D call uncertain. This CDR3 has 13 residues. V dropped 5 bases and J dropped 8 bases, with 14 bases sitting between them. Germline values: CDR1 SGHAT, CDR2 FQNNGV. The CDR3: CASSPVLVATQYF. In nucleotides, the CDR3 is TGTGCCAGCAGCCCCGTTCTAGTAGCTACGCAGTATTTT. Combining the CDR3 with reference TRBV11-2 and TRBJ2-3 gives the whole variable domain EAGVAQSPRYKIIEKRQSVAFWCNPISGHATLYWYQQILGQGPKLLIQFQNNGVVDDSQLPKDRFSAERLKGVDSTLKIQPAKLEDSAVYLCASSPVLVATQYFGPGTRLTVL.

This chain joins TRBV5-1 and TRBJ2-3; the match to TRBD2 covers 8 bases. The J segment lost 4 bases and the V segment lost 3 bases, leaving 7 bases of the junction unmatched. There are 15 residues in the CDR3. Germline CDR1 and CDR2: SGHRS and YFSETQ. The CDR3 coding sequence is TGCGCCAGCAGCTCTAACGGGGGGGCCGCAGATACGCAGTATTTT. This translates into CASSSNGGAADTQYF.

The genes are TRBV28 and TRBJ1-1; D is unclear. CDR1 is MDHEN and CDR2 is SYDVKM in the germline V gene. CDR3 size: 13 residues. Trimming took 7 bases from V and 7 from J, leaving 16 bases between them. DNA for the CDR3: TGTGCCAGCATTTCTAACCCGGGGTTTGAAGCTTTCTTT. It is translated as CASISNPGFEAFF.

The chain carries TRBV7-9 and TRBJ2-5, with 8 bases lining up with TRBD2. This CDR3 has 14 residues. V trimming: 4 bases; J trimming: 5 bases; junction bases outside the gene matches: 6. The germline gives CDR1 SEHNR, CDR2 FQNEAQ (reference sequence). This chain's CDR3 is CASSSGGEVETQYF. In DNA, the CDR3 is TGTGCCAGCAGCTCCGGGGGGGAGGTGGAGACCCAGTACTTC.

The V gene is TRBV30, the J gene TRBJ1-2, with D possibly being TRBD1 (6 bases). CDR3 length: 15 residues. Per germline, CDR1 GTSNPN and CDR2 SVGIG (reference sequence). Trimming took 3 bases from V and 3 from J, leaving 17 bases between them. The CDR3 nucleotides read TGTGCCTGGAGCGATTGGGGGCGCGGAGACTATGGCTACACCTTC. Translation gives CAWSDWGRGDYGYTF.

The chain is built from TRBV9 and TRBJ1-4; D remains unclear. V gave up 2 bases and J gave up 7 bases, with 6 bases separating them. The CDR3 has 12 residues. The germline V gene encodes CDR1 SGDLS and CDR2 YYNGEE. The CDR3 is CASSVPGEKLFF. The CDR3 DNA sequence: TGTGCCAGCAGCGTCCCCGGTGAAAAACTGTTTTTT.

This chain uses TRBV5-6 with TRBJ1-2; TRBD1 might be the D (5 bases). Germline assignment: CDR1 SGHDT and CDR2 YYEEEE. There are 15 residues in the CDR3. V shed 0 bases and J shed 2 bases, with 11 bases lying between them. The DNA for the CDR3 is TGTGCCAGCAGCTTGGCGGCAGGGAGGAACTATGGCTACACCTTC. Its protein product is CASSLAAGRNYGYTF.

This clone was detected a few times. This chain uses TRBV7-9 with TRBJ2-1, with D uncertain. The V gene lost 0 bases and the J gene lost 8 bases, with 5 bases spanning the gap. The CDR3 is made up of 12 amino acids. Per the germline V gene, CDR1 is SEHNR and CDR2 is FQNEAQ (reference sequence). CDR3 bases: TGTGCCAGCAGCTTAGCCGAGGATGAGCAGTTCTTC. Protein product: CASSLAEDEQFF.

With regard to this clone: The junction departs from germline at one end; a sequencing error may be responsible. The sample has other DNA sequences that encode this CDR3 too. This chain connects TRBV9 to TRBJ1-6; maybe TRBD1 (6 bases). Germline lookup yields CDR1 SGDLS and CDR2 YYNGEE. The CDR3 extends over 16 amino acids. The CDR3 loop is CASSVDPVRSGGTLHF. DNA of the CDR3: TGTGCCAGCAGTGTAGACCCGGTACGGTCGGGGGGCACCCTCCACTTT.

The chain couples TRBV5-4 to TRBJ2-3; TRBD2 matches at 7 bases. CDR3 length: 15 residues. CDR1 is SGHNT and CDR2 is YYREEE in the germline V gene (reference sequence). V shed 4 bases and J 2 bases; nucleotides not matched to a gene: 7. In nucleotides, the CDR3 is TGTGCCAGCAGCAGTGCGGGGGTAAACACAGATACGCAGTATTTT. Translated, it gives CASSSAGVNTDTQYF.

The chain couples TRBV30 to TRBJ2-3, with a weak D call TRBD1 (5 bases). The V and J ends lost 1 base and 2 bases respectively, with 19 bases between them. This CDR3 contains 17 residues. Germline V lookup: CDR1 GTSNPN, CDR2 SVGIG (reference sequence). CDR3 in DNA: TGTGCCTGGAGTGGCTTCCGGACACGAGAGACCACAGATACGCAGTATTTT. Translated, it gives CAWSGFRTRETTDTQYF.

V gene TRBV5-1 combines with J gene TRBJ2-1, with D maybe TRBD2 (7 bases). V was pared by 1 base and J by 7 bases, with 12 bases between. Germline loops: CDR1 SGHRS, CDR2 YFSETQ. This CDR3 contains 14 residues. The CDR3, as DNA: TGCGCCAGCAGCTTGCGCGGGGGCCCTAATGAGCAGTTCTTC. Protein sequence: CASSLRGGPNEQFF.

The chain combines TRBV15 with TRBJ2-2, with D possibly matching TRBD1 (6 bases). V gave up 0 bases and J gave up 3 bases, with 8 bases separating them. Per germline, CDR1 LNHNV and CDR2 YYDKDF (reference sequence). This CDR3 contains 15 residues. This CDR3 reads CATSRDRGDTGELFF. Here the CDR3 DNA reads TGTGCCACCAGCAGAGACAGGGGAGACACCGGGGAGCTGTTTTTT.

The CDR3, as DNA: TGTGCCAGCAGCCGGCAGGGACTGAGGACCACCTTC. Protein sequence: CASSRQGLRTTF. V is TRBV6-5 and J is TRBJ1-2; D might be TRBD1 (5 bases). Trimming pared 6 bases from V and 13 bases from J, leaving 18 bases between. Germline loops: CDR1 MNHEY, CDR2 SVGAGI. This CDR3 contains 12 residues.

The DNA of the CDR3 is TGTGCCAGCAGCTCACAGGGACCACACACCGGGGAGCTGTTTTTT. Amino acids: CASSSQGPHTGELFF. This chain links TRBV9 with TRBJ2-2; a possible D gene is TRBD1 (6 bases). Germline V gene lookup returns CDR1 SGDLS and CDR2 YYNGEE. The V end lost 4 bases, the J end lost 3 bases, and 13 bases lay between the germline ends. This CDR3 is 15 amino acids long.

The chain links TRBV7-9 to TRBJ1-2, with D possibly TRBD1 on 6 matching bases. The V end lost 4 bases, the J end lost 4 bases, and 10 bases lay between the germline ends. The germline V gene has CDR1 SEHNR and CDR2 FQNEAQ (reference sequence). The CDR3 extends over 13 amino acids. The CDR3 loop reads CASSSGQIYGYTF. Written as DNA, the CDR3 is TGTGCCAGCAGCTCCGGACAGATCTATGGCTACACCTTC.

The V call is TRBV7-9, the J call TRBJ2-7; possibly TRBD1 for D (5 bases). The CDR3 runs to 15 residues. From germline, CDR1 is SEHNR and CDR2 FQNEAQ (reference sequence). V lost 5 bases to trimming and J lost 5 bases, with 19 bases between them. CDR3 residues: CASSHAAGNPNEQYF. In DNA, the CDR3 is TGTGCCAGCAGCCACGCGGCAGGGAATCCAAACGAGCAGTACTTC.

Concerning this clone itself: The germline gene is not matched at one end of the junction; a read error may be the cause. The chain joins TRBV4-1 to TRBJ1-5; D unresolved. Germline V gene data show CDR1 as MGHRA and CDR2 as YSYEKL. This CDR3 has 16 amino acids. The CDR3 loop reads CASSQDLRSTDQPQHF. The CDR3 region has the DNA TGTGCCAGCAGCCAAGATCTAAGGAGTACGGATCAGCCCCAGCATTTT.

This chain links TRBV7-9 with TRBJ1-2, with TRBD1 matching over 10 bases. The CDR3 consists of 15 residues. The V gene end was trimmed by 4 bases and the J gene end by 3 bases; junction bases not matched to a gene: 5. The germline V gene has CDR1 SEHNR and CDR2 FQNEAQ (reference sequence). The DNA for the CDR3 is TGTGCCAGCAGCTCCCCGGACAGGGGGGACTATGGCTACACCTTC. It specifies CASSSPDRGDYGYTF.

This rearrangement joins TRBV5-6 to TRBJ2-3, with 13 positions matching TRBD2. The CDR3 consists of 17 residues. CDR1 is SGHDT, CDR2 YYEEEE, per germline. The J segment lost 1 base and the V segment lost 5 bases, leaving 7 bases of the junction unmatched. The CDR3 region is CASSRSGTSGGTDTQYF. In DNA form, the CDR3 reads TGTGCCAGCAGTCGTAGCGGGACTAGCGGGGGCACAGATACGCAGTATTTT.

The CDR3 loop reads CASSEAGGWVQPQHF. The CDR3 region has the DNA TGTGCCAGCAGTGAAGCGGGAGGGTGGGTTCAGCCCCAGCATTTT. This sequence joins TRBV6-1 and TRBJ1-5; D not certain. V was cut by 0 bases and J by 6 bases, with 12 bases left in between. The CDR3 spans 15 residues. Germline CDR1 reads MNHNS; CDR2 reads SASEGT.